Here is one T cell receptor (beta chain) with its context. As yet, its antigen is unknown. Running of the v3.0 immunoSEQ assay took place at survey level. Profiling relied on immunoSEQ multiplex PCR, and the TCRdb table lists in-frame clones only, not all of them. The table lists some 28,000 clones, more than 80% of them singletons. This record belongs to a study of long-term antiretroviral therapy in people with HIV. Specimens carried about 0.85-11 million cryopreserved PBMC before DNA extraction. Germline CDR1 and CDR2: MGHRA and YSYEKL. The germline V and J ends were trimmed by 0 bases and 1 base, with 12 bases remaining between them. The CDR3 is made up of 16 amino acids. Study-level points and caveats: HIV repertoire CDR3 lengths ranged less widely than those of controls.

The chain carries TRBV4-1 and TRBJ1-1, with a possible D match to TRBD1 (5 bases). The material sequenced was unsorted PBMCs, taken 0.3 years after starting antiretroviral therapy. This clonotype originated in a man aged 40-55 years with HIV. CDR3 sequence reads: CASSQDGRVPNTEAFF. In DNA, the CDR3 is TGCGCCAGCAGCCAAGATGGCAGGGTCCCGAACACTGAAGCTTTCTTT.